This passage covers 18 T cell receptor beta chains from one sample sequenced in a study of blood T cell repertoires in COVID-19. Sequencing was performed with immunoSEQ multiplex PCR; in TCRdb, only in-frame clones are kept and a portion is missing. Among around 170,000 clones, 85% to 90% were seen once, and the ten largest hold less than 3.5%. Specimen: peripheral blood. These receptors all stem from a woman aged 30 to 39 with active or convalescent COVID-19.

The gene calls are TRBV2 and TRBJ2-2, with 8 bases lining up with TRBD2. The germline gives CDR1 SNHLY, CDR2 FYNNEI. CDR3 size: 16 residues. CDR3 in amino acids: CAVVAGYSGDTGELFF. DNA for the CDR3: TGTGCGGTGGTAGCGGGATATTCGGGGGACACCGGGGAGCTGTTTTTT.

V is TRBV19 and J is TRBJ1-1, with D possibly TRBD1 on 6 matching bases. CDR3 size: 14 residues. Trimming took off 3 bases at V and 4 bases at J, with 12 bases between the two ends. From germline, CDR1 is LNHDA and CDR2 SQIVND (reference sequence). CDR3 region: CASSILLGGTEAFF. CDR3 DNA sequence: TGTGCCAGTAGTATTCTCCTAGGGGGCACTGAAGCTTTCTTT.

The rearrangement joins TRBV4-1 to TRBJ2-3; D unresolved. CDR3 length: 14 amino acids. Germline CDR1 is MGHRA and CDR2 is YSYEKL. Trimming took off 1 base at V and 2 bases at J, with 7 bases between the two ends. The CDR3 loop reads CASSQGAITDTQYF. In nucleotides, the CDR3 is TGCGCCAGCAGCCAAGGGGCTATCACAGATACGCAGTATTTT.

This chain uses TRBV3-1 (or the pseudogene TRBV3-2) with TRBJ1-2; the match to TRBD1 covers 7 bases. The CDR3 consists of 16 residues. Germline assignment: CDR1 LGHDT and CDR2 YNNKEL (reference sequence). The trim removed 4 bases at V and 7 bases at J, leaving 15 bases unmatched. Written as DNA, the CDR3 is TGTGCCAGCAGCCTCCGGGACAGTTCCTTGGCGCCTGGCTACACCTTC. Amino acid sequence: CASSLRDSSLAPGYTF.

The chain recombines TRBV29-1 with TRBJ2-2, with a possible D match to TRBD2 (6 bases). Germline V gene sequence: CDR1 SQVTM, CDR2 ANQGSEA. The V end was cut by 4 bases, the J end by 1 base, with 7 bases between. The CDR3 runs to 13 residues. CDR3 sequence (DNA): TGCAGCGTTGTGGGGGGGAACACCGGGGAGCTGTTTTTT. This codes for CSVVGGNTGELFF.

This chain links TRBV5-1 with TRBJ2-5, with 11 bases that match TRBD2. Unmatched junction bases numbered 6, after V lost 0 bases and J lost 2 bases. This CDR3 has 17 residues. Per the germline V gene, CDR1 is SGHRS and CDR2 is YFSETQ. The CDR3 sequence: CASSLGASGRRQETQYF. In DNA form, the CDR3 reads TGCGCCAGCAGCTTGGGTGCTAGCGGGAGGCGACAAGAGACCCAGTACTTC. Complete variable domain (other parts from reference TRBV5-1 and TRBJ2-5): KAGVTQTPRYLIKTRGQQVTLSCSPISGHRSVSWYQQTPGQGLQFLFEYFSETQRNKGNFPGRFSGRQFSNSRSEMNVSTLELGDSALYLCASSLGASGRRQETQYFGPGTRLLVL.

The chain couples TRBV2 to TRBJ1-5; D uncertain. This CDR3 region has 16 residues. Trimming stripped 6 bases from V and 0 bases from J, with 15 bases between. From germline, CDR1 is SNHLY and CDR2 FYNNEI. CDR3 DNA sequence: TGTGCCAGCAGATCCGCTGCGGGTTATAGCAATCAGCCCCAGCATTTT. This translates into CASRSAAGYSNQPQHF.

This chain uses TRBV30 with TRBJ1-2; no firm D call. The CDR3 totals 12 residues. Trimming removed 0 bases at V and 7 bases at J, with 9 bases between. Germline loops: CDR1 GTSNPN, CDR2 SVGIG (reference sequence). The CDR3 nucleotides are TGTGCCTGGAGTGTGACAAACGGTGGCTACACCTTC. Encoded protein: CAWSVTNGGYTF.

This chain links TRBV11-2 with TRBJ2-1, with 11 bases aligning to TRBD1. J was trimmed by 3 bases and V by 1 base; bases with no gene match: 8. Looked up from germline, CDR1 is SGHAT and CDR2 is FQNNGV. The CDR3 is made up of 18 amino acids. The CDR3 DNA reads TGTGCCAGCAGCTTAGGCCCCTCCGGGACAGGGGGCTACAATGAGCAGTTCTTC. Its translation is CASSLGPSGTGGYNEQFF.

In this sample, this clone turned up a few times. The chain couples TRBV27 to TRBJ2-1; D gene uncertain. Trimming took off 8 bases at V and 3 bases at J, with 17 bases between the two ends. In germline, CDR1 is MNHEY, CDR2 SMNVEV (reference sequence). The CDR3 totals 15 residues. The CDR3 reads CASSLAASGYNEQFF. The CDR3 DNA reads TGTGCCAGCTCCCTTGCGGCGTCCGGCTACAATGAGCAGTTCTTC.

CDR3 DNA: TGTGCCAGCAGCTTGGCTGGTGGGGCCGAGCAGTACTTC. It specifies CASSLAGGAEQYF. The chain employs TRBV5-6 and TRBJ2-7; possible D gene TRBD1, 5 bases. This CDR3 is 13 amino acids long. V was pared by 0 bases and J by 6 bases, with 10 bases between. CDR1 and CDR2 from the germline V gene are SGHDT and YYEEEE.

The genes are TRBV7-6 and TRBJ2-3, with 10 nucleotides matching TRBD2. V was clipped by 5 bases and J by 5 bases; unmatched bases: 10. Germline V gives CDR1 SGHVS, CDR2 FNYEAQ. The CDR3 contains 16 residues. CDR3: CASSLLLAGVGDTQYF. In DNA, the CDR3 is TGTGCCAGCAGCCTTCTGCTAGCGGGGGTTGGAGATACGCAGTATTTT.

The rearrangement joins TRBV6-5 to TRBJ1-2; weak D call: TRBD1 (5 bases). CDR1 and CDR2 from the germline V gene are MNHEY and SVGAGI. V lost 6 bases, J lost 5 bases, and 16 bases lay in between. CDR3 size: 14 residues. The CDR3: CASRRIDGGYGYTF. The CDR3 DNA reads as TGTGCCAGCAGAAGAATCGACGGGGGGTATGGCTACACCTTC.

This sequence joins TRBV29-1 and TRBJ2-2, with D possibly TRBD1 on 6 matching bases. Trimming removed 6 bases at V and 0 bases at J, with 11 bases between. CDR3 size: 14 residues. CDR1 and CDR2 from the germline V gene are SQVTM and ANQGSEA. The CDR3 DNA sequence: TGCAGCGTGGAGAACAGGGCGAACACCGGGGAGCTGTTTTTT. Encoded protein: CSVENRANTGELFF.

This clone was counted a single time. Other DNA sequences in this sample translate to the same CDR3. The chain employs TRBV30 and TRBJ1-2; a weak D match, TRBD1 (5 bases). This CDR3 spans 12 amino acids. Germline V lookup: CDR1 GTSNPN, CDR2 SVGIG (reference sequence). Deletions cut 2 bases from V and 2 bases from J, with 6 bases between. CDR3 coding DNA: TGTGCCTGGAGTCGACAGAACTATGGCTACACCTTC. Protein sequence: CAWSRQNYGYTF.

This clone was observed once. Written as DNA, the CDR3 is TGTGCCAGCAGTTACCATCGACAGGGGGCATCGAGCAATCAGCCCCAGCATTTT. It yields the protein CASSYHRQGASSNQPQHF. The V call is TRBV6-2 or TRBV6-3, the J call TRBJ1-5; 10 bases are shared with TRBD1. Germline CDR1 MNHEY, CDR2 SVGEGT. The CDR3 loop spans 18 amino acids. Trimming at V came to 2 bases and at J to 1 base, leaving 8 bases not matched to a gene.

V and J are TRBV5-6 and TRBJ2-3; 12 bases fit TRBD2. There are 14 residues in the CDR3. The V and J ends lost 4 bases and 5 bases, in that order; junction bases with no gene match: 2. The germline CDR1 and CDR2 sequences are SGHDT and YYEEEE. As DNA, the CDR3 is TGTGCCAGCAGCCCACTAGCGGGGGGAGATACGCAGTATTTT. Translating gives CASSPLAGGDTQYF. Variable domain in full (rest from reference TRBV5-6 and TRBJ2-3): DAGVTQSPTHLIKTRGQQVTLRCSPKSGHDTVSWYQQALGQGPQFIFQYYEEEERQRGNFPDRFSGHQFPNYSSELNVNALLLGDSALYLCASSPLAGGDTQYFGPGTRLTVL.

The J gene is TRBJ2-5, the V gene TRBV7-2, with TRBD2 matching 10 bases. The V gene's germline CDR1 is SGHTA and CDR2 FQGNSA. V gave up 5 bases and J gave up 5 bases; unmatched junction bases: 5. The CDR3 has 14 residues. In DNA, the CDR3 is TGTGCCAGCAGCATGGGACTAGCGAGGGAGACCCAGTACTTC. Translation: CASSMGLARETQYF. Drawing the rest from reference TRBV7-2 and TRBJ2-5, the complete variable domain is GAGVSQSPSNKVTEKGKDVELRCDPISGHTALYWYRQSLGQGLEFLIYFQGNSAPDKSGLPSDRFSAERTGGSVSTLTIQRTQQEDSAVYLCASSMGLARETQYFGPGTRLLVL.